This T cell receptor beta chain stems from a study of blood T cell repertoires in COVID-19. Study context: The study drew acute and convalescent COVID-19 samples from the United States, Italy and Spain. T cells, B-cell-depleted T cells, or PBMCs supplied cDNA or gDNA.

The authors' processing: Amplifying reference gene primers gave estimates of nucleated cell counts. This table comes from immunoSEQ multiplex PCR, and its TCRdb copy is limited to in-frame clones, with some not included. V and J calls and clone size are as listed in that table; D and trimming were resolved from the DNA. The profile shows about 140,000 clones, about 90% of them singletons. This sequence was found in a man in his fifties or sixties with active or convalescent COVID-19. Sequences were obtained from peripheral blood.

CDR3 sequence (DNA): TGTGCCAGCAGTTTAGGACAGAAGAATTCACCCCTCCACTTT. Amino acids: CASSLGQKNSPLHF. The J gene is TRBJ1-6, the V gene TRBV27; perhaps TRBD1 as D (6 bases). This CDR3 has 14 amino acids. V dropped 2 bases and J dropped 7 bases, with 9 bases sitting between them. The germline V gene has CDR1 MNHEY and CDR2 SMNVEV (reference sequence).